One sample yielded the 22 T cell receptor beta chains listed below, sequenced in a study of PD-1 blockade in classical Hodgkin lymphoma. All patients experienced relapse after autologous stem cell transplantation, and brentuximab vedotin exposure was variable. TCRdb's table, derived via immunoSEQ multiplex PCR, lists solely in-frame clones and lacks some. Seen here are about 24,000 clones, 81% observed once, and the top ten hold about 20%. The input for sequencing was peripheral blood mononuclear cells (PBMCs), taken before the second cycle of nivolumab. These receptors were taken from a human donor with classical Hodgkin lymphoma.

The rearrangement uses TRBV11-1 and TRBJ2-1; D gene uncertain. Trimming cost V 3 bases and J 0 bases, with 15 bases left between them. In germline, CDR1 is SGHAT, CDR2 FQDESV (reference sequence). This CDR3 region has 17 residues. The CDR3 nucleotides are TGTGCCAGCAGCTTCCAGTCCTTTTGGGGCTCCTACAATGAGCAGTTCTTC. Its protein is CASSFQSFWGSYNEQFF.

The chain couples TRBV27 to TRBJ2-7; D possibly corresponds to TRBD1 (6 bases). CDR3 length equals 14 residues. Germline V gene data show CDR1 as MNHEY and CDR2 as SMNVEV (reference sequence). The V end was cut by 6 bases, the J end by 3 bases, with 15 bases between. The CDR3 protein is CASRPEWGRYEQYF. The CDR3 DNA is TGTGCCAGCAGACCCGAGTGGGGGCGCTACGAGCAGTACTTC.

Only one count was recorded for this clone. The chain recombines TRBV6-1 with TRBJ2-1; no firm D call. The CDR3 totals 10 residues. Germline V gene data show CDR1 as MNHNS and CDR2 as SASEGT. The V gene lost 6 bases and the J gene lost 9 bases, with 6 bases spanning the gap. CDR3 amino acids: CASRDGEQFF. Here the CDR3 DNA reads TGTGCCAGCAGGGACGGTGAGCAGTTCTTC.

The chain recombines TRBV5-8 with TRBJ2-6; D is possibly TRBD2 (6 bases). Trimming left V 2 bases short and J 0 bases short, with 21 bases between. The CDR3 is 20 amino acids. The germline gives CDR1 SGHTS, CDR2 YDEGEE. CDR3 sequence: CASSFFAMGGQASGANVLTF. CDR3 bases: TGTGCCAGCAGCTTCTTTGCCATGGGGGGTCAAGCCTCTGGGGCCAACGTCCTGACTTTC. Drawing the rest from reference TRBV5-8 and TRBJ2-6, the complete variable domain is EAGVTQSPTHLIKTRGQQATLRCSPISGHTSVYWYQQALGLGLQFLLWYDEGEERNRGNFPPRFSGRQFPNYSSELNVNALELEDSALYLCASSFFAMGGQASGANVLTFGAGSRLTVL.

The chain is built from TRBV2 and TRBJ2-1, with D possibly matching TRBD2 (5 bases). CDR1 SNHLY and CDR2 FYNNEI come from the germline V gene. The germline V and J ends were trimmed by 0 bases and 10 bases, with 10 bases remaining between them. CDR3 length: 13 amino acids. Written as DNA, the CDR3 is TGTGCCAGCAGTGAAGCCAGCGGTGGCGAGCAGTTCTTC. It yields the protein CASSEASGGEQFF.

This chain uses TRBV2 with TRBJ2-6, with D unresolved. V was trimmed by 1 base and J by 0 bases, leaving 13 bases between them. The CDR3 totals 18 residues. Germline CDR1 reads SNHLY; CDR2 reads FYNNEI. Here the CDR3 reads CASSEGPRPYSGANVLTF. In DNA, the CDR3 is TGTGCCAGCAGTGAAGGCCCACGACCCTACTCTGGGGCCAACGTCCTGACTTTC.

The V gene is TRBV19, the J gene TRBJ2-1, with D perhaps TRBD1 or TRBD2 (6 bases each). V dropped 9 bases and J dropped 4 bases, with 16 bases sitting between them. This CDR3 has 14 residues. CDR1 LNHDA and CDR2 SQIVND come from the germline V gene (reference sequence). This CDR3 reads CASREGGIYNEQFF. The DNA of the CDR3 is TGTGCCAGCCGCGAGGGGGGAATATACAATGAGCAGTTCTTC.

The J gene is TRBJ1-1, the V gene TRBV7-2, with D tentatively TRBD1 (6 bases). V lost 1 base to trimming and J lost 4 bases, with 7 bases between them. Germline V gene data show CDR1 as SGHTA and CDR2 as FQGNSA. The length of the CDR3 is 13 residues. CDR3 loop: CASSLGTATEAFF. The CDR3 DNA sequence: TGTGCCAGCAGCTTAGGGACAGCCACTGAAGCTTTCTTT. The variable domain in full, completed from reference TRBV7-2 and TRBJ1-1, reads GAGVSQSPSNKVTEKGKDVELRCDPISGHTALYWYRQSLGQGLEFLIYFQGNSAPDKSGLPSDRFSAERTGGSVSTLTIQRTQQEDSAVYLCASSLGTATEAFFGQGTRLTVV.

The rearrangement uses TRBV6-1 and TRBJ1-1; TRBD1 might be the D (5 bases). Germline CDR1 MNHNS, CDR2 SASEGT. V lost 7 bases to trimming and J lost 5 bases, with 5 bases between them. The CDR3 has 10 amino acids. The CDR3 sequence is CASKGTEAFF. The CDR3 DNA is TGTGCCAGCAAGGGGACTGAAGCTTTCTTT.

The genes are TRBV14 and TRBJ2-7, with 9 bases aligning to TRBD1. There are 15 residues in the CDR3. The trim removed 6 bases at V and 5 bases at J, leaving 11 bases unmatched. Germline CDR1 reads SGHDN; CDR2 reads FVKESK. The CDR3 here is CASSFTGTGRDEQYF. The DNA for the CDR3 is TGTGCCAGCAGTTTCACCGGGACAGGGAGGGACGAGCAGTACTTC.

This clone was picked up one time. V is TRBV9 and J is TRBJ2-1; 10 nucleotides match TRBD1. The CDR3 has 14 amino acids. Per germline, CDR1 SGDLS and CDR2 YYNGEE. V was clipped by 3 bases and J by 9 bases; unmatched bases: 6. Here the CDR3 DNA reads TGTGCCAGCAGCGGCGGACAGGGGGTCGGTGAGCAGTTCTTC. Translation: CASSGGQGVGEQFF.

This clone showed up just a few times. The genes are TRBV18 and TRBJ1-3; no definite D call. The CDR3 is made up of 16 amino acids. Germline V gene sequence: CDR1 KGHSH, CDR2 LQKENI. The V end was cut by 1 base, the J end by 0 bases, with 10 bases between. CDR3 nucleotides: TGTGCCAGCTCACCACAGTCCACAGACTCTGGAAACACCATATATTTT. Its protein is CASSPQSTDSGNTIYF.

The genes are TRBV19 and TRBJ2-2, with TRBD2 matching 7 bases. Germline trimming cut 10 bases from V and 0 bases from J; bases unmatched to any gene: 8. CDR3 size: 15 residues. CDR1 LNHDA and CDR2 SQIVND come from the germline V gene (reference sequence). The CDR3 sequence: CATVSGSANTGELFF. CDR3 bases: TGTGCCACCGTTAGCGGGTCCGCGAACACCGGGGAGCTGTTTTTT.

The J gene is TRBJ2-1, the V gene TRBV6-1; 12 nucleotides line up with TRBD1. With 0 bases clipped from V and 2 bases from J, the junction kept 2 bases outside the gene matches. The germline V gene has CDR1 MNHNS and CDR2 SASEGT. CDR3 size: 17 residues. In DNA form, the CDR3 reads TGTGCCAGCAGTGAAGCATGGGACAGGGGGCCCTACAATGAGCAGTTCTTC. Its translation: CASSEAWDRGPYNEQFF.

J is TRBJ1-1 and V is TRBV9; D gene unclear. Per germline, CDR1 SGDLS and CDR2 YYNGEE. The CDR3 spans 12 residues. The V end was cut by 3 bases, the J end by 7 bases, with 10 bases between. The CDR3 DNA reads as TGTGCCAGCAGCGCCGGAGGGCTTGAAGCTTTCTTT. Translated: CASSAGGLEAFF.

This clone was seen only once. The genes are TRBV10-1 and TRBJ2-7, with D hard to call. The germline V and J ends were trimmed by 11 bases and 2 bases, with 4 bases remaining between them. Germline lookup yields CDR1 WNHNN and CDR2 SYGVQD (reference sequence). The CDR3 spans 9 residues. CDR3 sequence: CAGAYEQYF. In nucleotides, the CDR3 is TGCGCCGGCGCCTACGAGCAGTACTTC.

A single count supports this clone. This sequence joins TRBV6-6 and TRBJ2-1; weak D call: TRBD2 (6 bases). This CDR3 region has 15 residues. The V end lost 6 bases, the J end lost 3 bases, and 15 bases lay between the germline ends. Germline CDR1 reads MNHNY; CDR2 reads SVGAGI (reference sequence). The CDR3 sequence is CASSPGGRSYNEQFF. CDR3 DNA sequence: TGTGCCAGCAGCCCCGGAGGGCGGAGCTACAATGAGCAGTTCTTC.

This chain connects TRBV19 to TRBJ2-5, with D tentatively TRBD2 (5 bases). The CDR3 is made up of 13 amino acids. Germline CDR1 reads LNHDA; CDR2 reads SQIVND (reference sequence). The V and J ends lost 6 bases and 5 bases respectively, with 13 bases between them. DNA of the CDR3: TGTGCCAGTAGCGGCACTAGTAGGGAGACCCAGTACTTC. It yields the protein CASSGTSRETQYF. The whole variable domain, filled in from reference TRBV19 and TRBJ2-5, reads DGGITQSPKYLFRKEGQNVTLSCEQNLNHDAMYWYRQDPGQGLRLIYYSQIVNDFQKGDIAEGYSVSREKKESFPLTVTSAQKNPTAFYLCASSGTSRETQYFGPGTRLLVL.

The chain recombines TRBV11-2 with TRBJ2-7; 9 bases agree with TRBD1. The CDR3 is 18 residues long. Per germline, CDR1 SGHAT and CDR2 FQNNGV. J lost 5 bases, V lost 1 base, and 15 bases had no gene match. DNA for the CDR3: TGTGCCAGCAGCTTAGGGATTTATCTCGGACAGGGGATTAACGAGCAGTACTTC. Translation: CASSLGIYLGQGINEQYF.

This chain uses TRBV27 with TRBJ1-4; the D is unclear. Trimming stripped 7 bases from V and 0 bases from J, with 12 bases between. Germline-derived CDR1 and CDR2 are MNHEY and SMNVEV (reference sequence). The CDR3 runs 15 residues. DNA of the CDR3: TGTGCCAGCACCTCCTATGTTACAACTAATGAAAAACTGTTTTTT. Amino acids: CASTSYVTTNEKLFF.

The genes are TRBV9 and TRBJ1-1; D is possibly TRBD1 (6 bases). Germline CDR1 SGDLS, CDR2 YYNGEE. The CDR3 is made up of 16 amino acids. V dropped 0 bases and J dropped 1 base, with 13 bases sitting between them. The CDR3 DNA follows: TGTGCCAGCAGCGTAGTTGGACAGTTAACGAACACTGAAGCTTTCTTT. This encodes CASSVVGQLTNTEAFF.

The J gene is TRBJ2-1, the V gene TRBV9, with 11 positions matching TRBD2. V was pared by 3 bases and J by 10 bases, with 9 bases of the junction left unmatched. Germline-derived CDR1 and CDR2 are SGDLS and YYNGEE. The CDR3 has 15 amino acids. The CDR3 sequence: CASSATLAGVGEQFF. CDR3 in DNA: TGTGCCAGCAGCGCCACACTAGCGGGAGTGGGCGAGCAGTTCTTC.